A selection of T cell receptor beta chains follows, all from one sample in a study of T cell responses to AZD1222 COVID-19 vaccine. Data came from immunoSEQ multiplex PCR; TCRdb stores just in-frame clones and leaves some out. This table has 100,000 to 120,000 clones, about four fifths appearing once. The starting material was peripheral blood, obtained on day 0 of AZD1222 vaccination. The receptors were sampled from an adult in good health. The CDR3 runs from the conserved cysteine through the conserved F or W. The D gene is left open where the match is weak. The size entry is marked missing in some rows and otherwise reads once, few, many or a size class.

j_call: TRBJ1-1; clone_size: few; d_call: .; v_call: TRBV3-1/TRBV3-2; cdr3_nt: TGTGCCAGCAGCCGGCTTTCGGTGGACGAAGCTTTCTTT; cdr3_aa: CASSRLSVDEAFF
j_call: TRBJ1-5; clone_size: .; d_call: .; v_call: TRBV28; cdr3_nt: TGTGCCAGCACCCCCCGGAAGGGGCGAAGCCAGCCCCAGCATTTT; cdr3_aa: CASTPRKGRSQPQHF
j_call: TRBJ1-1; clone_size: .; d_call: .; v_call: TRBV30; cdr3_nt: TGTGCCTGGAGTGGGATTAAGGAGCACACTGAAGCTTTCTTT; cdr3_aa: CAWSGIKEHTEAFF
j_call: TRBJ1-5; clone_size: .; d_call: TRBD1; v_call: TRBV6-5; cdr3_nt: TGTGCCAGCAATCAGGGGGGCAATCAGCCCCAGCATTTT; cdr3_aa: CASNQGGNQPQHF
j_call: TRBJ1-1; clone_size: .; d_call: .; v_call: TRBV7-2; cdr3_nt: TGTGCCAGCAGCTTAGAGGGGGGAATGGCGAGCACTGAAGCTTTCTTT; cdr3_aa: CASSLEGGMASTEAFF
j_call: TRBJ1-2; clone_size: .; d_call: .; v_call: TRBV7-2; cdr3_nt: TGTGCCAGCAGCTTAGAGGGGGATGGCTACACCTTC; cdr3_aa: CASSLEGDGYTF
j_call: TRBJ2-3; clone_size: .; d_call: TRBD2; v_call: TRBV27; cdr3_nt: TGTGCCAGCAGTTTGAGATGGACTAGCGGGGGGGGCACAGATACGCAGTATTTT; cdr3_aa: CASSLRWTSGGGTDTQYF
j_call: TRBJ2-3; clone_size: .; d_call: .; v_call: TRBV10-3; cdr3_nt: TGTGCCATCAGTGAGGGACAGCACCTTAGCACAGATACGCAGTATTTT; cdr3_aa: CAISEGQHLSTDTQYF
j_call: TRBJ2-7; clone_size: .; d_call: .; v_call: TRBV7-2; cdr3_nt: TGTGCCAGCAGCTCCTCTGGGACATACTCCTACGAGCAGTACTTC; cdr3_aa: CASSSSGTYSYEQYF
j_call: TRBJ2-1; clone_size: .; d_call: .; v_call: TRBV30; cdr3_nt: TGTGCCTGGAGGACGGGGTCCTACAATGAGCAGTTCTTC; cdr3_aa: CAWRTGSYNEQFF
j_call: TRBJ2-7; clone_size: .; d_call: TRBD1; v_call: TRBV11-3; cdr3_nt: TGTGCCAGCAGCATGGGGACAGGGAGGAAAAACGAGCAGTACTTC; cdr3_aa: CASSMGTGRKNEQYF
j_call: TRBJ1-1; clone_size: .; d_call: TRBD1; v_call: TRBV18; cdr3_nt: TGTGCCAGCTCGCGGACAGGGGGAAGTGGTGAAGCTTTCTTT; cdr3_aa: CASSRTGGSGEAFF
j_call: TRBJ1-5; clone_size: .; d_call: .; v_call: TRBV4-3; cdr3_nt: TGCGCCAGCAGCCAAGCCCCCGGGACCCCTAATCAGCCCCAGCATTTT; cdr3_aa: CASSQAPGTPNQPQHF
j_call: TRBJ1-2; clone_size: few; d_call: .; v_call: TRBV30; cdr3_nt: TGTGCCTGGAGTGTACGGAGGACCGATTATGGCTACACCTTC; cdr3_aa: CAWSVRRTDYGYTF
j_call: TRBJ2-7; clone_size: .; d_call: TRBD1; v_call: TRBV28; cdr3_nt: TGTGCCAGCACAACCCCGGGGACAGCCTACGAGCAGTACTTC; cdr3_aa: CASTTPGTAYEQYF
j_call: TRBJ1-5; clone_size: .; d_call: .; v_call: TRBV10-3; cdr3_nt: TGTGCCATCAGGGGGACATTTGATCAGCCCCAGCATTTT; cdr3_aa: CAIRGTFDQPQHF
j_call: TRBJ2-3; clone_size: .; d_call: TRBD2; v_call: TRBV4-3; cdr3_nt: TGCGCCAGCAGCCAAGATGGGGCGGGGGGGACGCAGTATTTT; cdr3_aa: CASSQDGAGGTQYF
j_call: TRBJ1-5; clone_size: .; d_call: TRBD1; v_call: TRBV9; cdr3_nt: TGTGCCAGCAGCCCGGGACAGGGCGGGAATCAGCCCCAGCATTTT; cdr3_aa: CASSPGQGGNQPQHF
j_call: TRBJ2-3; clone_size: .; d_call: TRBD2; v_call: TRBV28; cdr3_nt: TGTGCCAGCAGTAGTAGCGGGGGGGTGACAGATACGCAGTATTTT; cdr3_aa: CASSSSGGVTDTQYF
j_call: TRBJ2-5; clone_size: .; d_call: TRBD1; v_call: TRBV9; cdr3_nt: TGTGCCAGCAGCGCGGGACAGGGATACGAGACCCAGTACTTC; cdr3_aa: CASSAGQGYETQYF
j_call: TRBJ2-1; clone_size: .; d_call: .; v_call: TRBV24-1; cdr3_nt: TGTGCCACCAGTGATTTCGAAAGAAGGGTCGGGACTCCCGTCTCCCCCTACAATGAGCAGTTCTTC; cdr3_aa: CATSDFERRVGTPVSPYNEQFF
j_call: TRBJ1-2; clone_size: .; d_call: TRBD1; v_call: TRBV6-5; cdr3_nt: TGTGCCAGCAGGGCTCCGGGACAGGGTGTACCAAGCTACACCTTC; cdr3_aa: CASRAPGQGVPSYTF
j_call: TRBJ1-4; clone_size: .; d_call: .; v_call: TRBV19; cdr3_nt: TGTGCCAGATTAAGGGGTCCGAATGAAAAACTGTTTTTT; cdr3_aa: CARLRGPNEKLFF
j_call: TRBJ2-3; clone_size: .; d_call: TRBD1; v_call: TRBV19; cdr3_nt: TGTGCCAGTAGCACGCCCCGGGGACAGGGTGCACAGTATTTT; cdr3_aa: CASSTPRGQGAQYF
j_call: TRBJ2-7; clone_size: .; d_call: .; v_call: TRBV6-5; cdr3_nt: TGTGCCAGCGGCCGCACAGCTACTTCGGACGAGCAGTACTTC; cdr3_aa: CASGRTATSDEQYF
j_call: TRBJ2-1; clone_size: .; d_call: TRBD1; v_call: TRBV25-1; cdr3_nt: TGTGCCAGCAGTCCGACAGGGGGAGGGTGGAATGAGCAGTTCTTC; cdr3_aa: CASSPTGGGWNEQFF
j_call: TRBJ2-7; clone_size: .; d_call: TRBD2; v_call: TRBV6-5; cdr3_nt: TGTGCCAGCAGAAAGAGCGGGGGAGCAACCTACGAGCAGTACTTC; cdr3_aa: CASRKSGGATYEQYF
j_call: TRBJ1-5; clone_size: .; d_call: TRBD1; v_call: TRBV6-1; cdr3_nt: TGTGCCAGCAGTGCCCGGGACAGGGGGATTAGCAATCAGCCCCAGCATTTT; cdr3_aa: CASSARDRGISNQPQHF
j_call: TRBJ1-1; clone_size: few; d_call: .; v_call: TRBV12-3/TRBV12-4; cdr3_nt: TGTGCCAGCACCATTGACCCTAATGGTGAAGCTTTCTTT; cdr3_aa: CASTIDPNGEAFF
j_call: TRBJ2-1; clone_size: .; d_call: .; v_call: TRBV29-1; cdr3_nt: TGCAGCGTTGGATATGGAGGGATGTCAGGGGGACCCTACAATGAGCAGTTCTTC; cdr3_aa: CSVGYGGMSGGPYNEQFF
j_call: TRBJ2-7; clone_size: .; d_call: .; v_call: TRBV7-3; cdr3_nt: TGTGCCAGCAGCTTAAAAGGAATGGCGCCGGGGCAGTACTTC; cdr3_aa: CASSLKGMAPGQYF
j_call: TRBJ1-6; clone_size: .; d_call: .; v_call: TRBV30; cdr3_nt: TGTGCCTGGAGTATCAGGGGCGTGAATTCACCCCTCCACTTT; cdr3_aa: CAWSIRGVNSPLHF
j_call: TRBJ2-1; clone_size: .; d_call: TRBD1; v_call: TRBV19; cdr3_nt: TGTGCCAGTAGTAGACAGGGGGATGAGCAGTTCTTC; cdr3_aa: CASSRQGDEQFF
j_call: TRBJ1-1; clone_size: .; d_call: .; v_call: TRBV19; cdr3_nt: TGTGCCAGTACCCGAGGTTTGGACGGCACTGAAGCTTTCTTT; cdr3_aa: CASTRGLDGTEAFF
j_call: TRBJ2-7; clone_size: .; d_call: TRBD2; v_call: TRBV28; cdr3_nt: TGTGCCAGCAGGAGTGGCGGGGGTAGCTACGAGCAGTACTTC; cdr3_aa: CASRSGGGSYEQYF
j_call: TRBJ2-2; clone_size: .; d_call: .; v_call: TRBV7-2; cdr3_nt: TGTGCCAGCAGCTTAGAAGGGGACGGCACCGGGGAGCTGTTTTTT; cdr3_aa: CASSLEGDGTGELFF
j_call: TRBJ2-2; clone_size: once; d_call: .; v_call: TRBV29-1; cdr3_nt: TGCAGCGGAGGGGGAATCGGGGAGCTGTTTTTT; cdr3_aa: CSGGGIGELFF
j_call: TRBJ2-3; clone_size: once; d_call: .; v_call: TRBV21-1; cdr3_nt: TGTGCCAGCAGCAAATTTAATCACGCGGGGGGCGAGAGCACAGATACGCAGTATTTT; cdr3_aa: CASSKFNHAGGESTDTQYF
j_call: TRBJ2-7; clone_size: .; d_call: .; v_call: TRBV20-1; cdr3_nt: TGCAGTGCTAGTGGGGACTTAACCTACGAGCAGTACTTC; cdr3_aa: CSASGDLTYEQYF
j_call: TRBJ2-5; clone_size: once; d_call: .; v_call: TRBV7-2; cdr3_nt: TGTGCCAGCAGCATAGACAGAAAAGAGACCCAGTACTTC; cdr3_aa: CASSIDRKETQYF
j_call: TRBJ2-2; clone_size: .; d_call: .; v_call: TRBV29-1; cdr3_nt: TGCAGCGTTGGAGTTCGTGGGACGGGGCTGTTTTTT; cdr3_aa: CSVGVRGTGLFF
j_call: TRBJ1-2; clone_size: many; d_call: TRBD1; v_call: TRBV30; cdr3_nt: TGTGCCTTCTCCCGACAGGGGTACTATGGCTACACCTTC; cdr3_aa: CAFSRQGYYGYTF
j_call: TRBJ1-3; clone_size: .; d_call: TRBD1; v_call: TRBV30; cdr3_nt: TGTGCCTGGAGTCCACCGGACAGGGTGAACGGAAACACCATATATTTT; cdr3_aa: CAWSPPDRVNGNTIYF
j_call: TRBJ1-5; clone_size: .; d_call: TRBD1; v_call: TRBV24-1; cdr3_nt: TGTGCCACCGGGGGACAGGCGGGGCAGCCCCAGCATTTT; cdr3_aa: CATGGQAGQPQHF
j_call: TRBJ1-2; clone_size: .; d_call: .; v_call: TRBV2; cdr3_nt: TGTGCCAGCAGGGACAGACCTAGCTATGGCTACACCTTC; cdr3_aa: CASRDRPSYGYTF
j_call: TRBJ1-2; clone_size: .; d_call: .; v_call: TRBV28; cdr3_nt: TGTGCCAGCAGTTTATTGGCCAGTGTCTATGGCTACACCTTC; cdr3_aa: CASSLLASVYGYTF
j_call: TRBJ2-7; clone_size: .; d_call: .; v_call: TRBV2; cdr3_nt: TGTGCCAGCAGGGATGAAACCTACGAGCAGTACTTC; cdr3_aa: CASRDETYEQYF
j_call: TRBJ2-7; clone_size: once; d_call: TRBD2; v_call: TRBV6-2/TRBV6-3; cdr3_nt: TGTGCCAGCAGTTACTCCGGGGGAGGGCTCTACGAGCAGTACTTC; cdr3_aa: CASSYSGGGLYEQYF
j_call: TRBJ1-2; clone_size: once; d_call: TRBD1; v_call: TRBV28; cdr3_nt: TGTGCCAGCAGCCCGGGACAGATCTACTATGGCTACACCTTC; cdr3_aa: CASSPGQIYYGYTF
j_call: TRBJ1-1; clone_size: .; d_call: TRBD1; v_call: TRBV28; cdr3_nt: TGTGCCAGCAGTTCTCCGGGACAGGGTCACACTGAAGCTTTCTTT; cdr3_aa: CASSSPGQGHTEAFF
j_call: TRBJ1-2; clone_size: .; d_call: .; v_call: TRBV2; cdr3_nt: TGTGCCAGCAGTGAAGGAGCTGGACAGATAGCGCGCGGCTACACCTTC; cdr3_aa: CASSEGAGQIARGYTF
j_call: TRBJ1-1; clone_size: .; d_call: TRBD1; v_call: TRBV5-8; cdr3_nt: TGTGCCAGCAGCTCGGGACAGGGGCACTACACTGAAGCTTTCTTT; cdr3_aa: CASSSGQGHYTEAFF
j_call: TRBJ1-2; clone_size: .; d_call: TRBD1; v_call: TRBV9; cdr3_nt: TGTGCCAGCAGCACCGGATTACAGGGGACCTATGGCTACACCTTC; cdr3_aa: CASSTGLQGTYGYTF
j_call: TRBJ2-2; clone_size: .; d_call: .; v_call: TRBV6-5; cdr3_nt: TGTGCCAGCAGTTATAGAAAGGACGCGGACACCGGGGAGCTGTTTTTT; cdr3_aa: CASSYRKDADTGELFF
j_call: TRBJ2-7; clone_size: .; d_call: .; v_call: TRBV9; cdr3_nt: TGTGCCAGCAGCGTAGGGAGCGTCCACGAGCAGTACTTC; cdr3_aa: CASSVGSVHEQYF
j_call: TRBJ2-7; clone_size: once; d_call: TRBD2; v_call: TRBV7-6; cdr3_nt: TGTGCCAGCAGCCCGGGGGGGACTAGCGGGATATTCTCCTACGAGCAGTACTTC; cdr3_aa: CASSPGGTSGIFSYEQYF
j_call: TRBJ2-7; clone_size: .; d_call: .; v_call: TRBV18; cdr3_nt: TGTGCCAGCTCACCTCTTCGAGGGGGGCCCTACGAGCAGTACTTC; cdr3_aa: CASSPLRGGPYEQYF
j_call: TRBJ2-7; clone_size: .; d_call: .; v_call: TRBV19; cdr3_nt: TGTGCCAGTAGTAACCCCACAGGGTGGTACGAGCAGTACTTC; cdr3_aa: CASSNPTGWYEQYF
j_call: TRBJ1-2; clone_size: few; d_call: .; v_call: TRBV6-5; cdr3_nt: TGTGCCAGCAGTTACTCGGCAGGGGCCAACTATGGCTACACCTTC; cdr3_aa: CASSYSAGANYGYTF